The rows below give T cell receptor beta chains drawn from one sample of a study of T cells in Graves' hyperthyroidism and ophthalmopathy. MiXCR, applied by TCRdb to the multiplex PCR reads, yields one record per CDR3 protein. Of more than 500,000 distinct CDR3 sequences in the sample, approximately 14% are singletons; the top ten hold roughly 4.3%. Sequencing used blood. Every receptor here comes from a woman between 35 and 50 years old with Graves' ophthalmopathy. Both conserved end residues are part of each CDR3. The D gene is left open where the match is weak. Clone size is not always given. Where it is, it says once, few, many or a class for expanded clones.

abundance,j_gene,d_gene,v_gene,CDR3aa,CDR3nt
-,TRBJ2-5,-,TRBV4-1,CASSLTPSREKETQYF,TGCGCCAGCAGCCTAACCCCCTCCCGCGAAAAGGAGACCCAGTACTTC
many,TRBJ2-1,TRBD2,TRBV11-1,CASSPRTSGDLLGQFF,TGTGCCAGCAGCCCCCGGACTAGCGGGGACCTACTGGGGCAGTTCTTC
-,TRBJ1-1,-,TRBV29-1,CSVSYGPNTEAFF,TGCAGCGTATCATACGGCCCCAACACTGAAGCTTTCTTT
-,TRBJ2-3,-,TRBV28,CASSLHIKGDTQYF,TGTGCCAGCAGTTTACACATTAAGGGCGATACGCAGTATTTT
few,TRBJ2-4,-,TRBV29-1,CSVEGHKGNNQYF,TGCAGCGTGGAGGGACATAAGGGGAATAATCAGTACTTC
many,TRBJ2-5,-,TRBV29-1,CSLRLGGETQYF,TGCAGCCTACGCCTGGGTGGAGAGACCCAGTACTTC
many,TRBJ2-7,-,TRBV27,CASSGPTGEQYF,TGTGCCAGCTCGGGACCAACGGGTGAGCAGTACTTC
-,TRBJ2-7,TRBD1,TRBV3-1,CASTGTGDYEQYF,TGTGCCAGCACCGGGACAGGCGATTACGAGCAGTACTTC
many,TRBJ1-1,-,TRBV2,CASSEGQGYTMNTEAFF,TGTGCCAGCAGTGAGGGCCAGGGGTATACCATGAACACTGAAGCTTTCTTT
-,TRBJ2-2,-,TRBV29-1,CSVEWNMNGELFF,TGCAGCGTTGAATGGAACATGAACGGGGAGCTGTTTTTT
many,TRBJ2-7,TRBD1,TRBV5-6,CASSSTGGGEQYF,TGTGCCAGCAGCTCCACAGGGGGTGGCGAGCAGTACTTC
few,TRBJ2-5,TRBD1,TRBV5-1,CASSGRTGASETQYF,TGCGCCAGCAGCGGAAGGACAGGAGCGAGCGAGACCCAGTACTTC
-,TRBJ2-7,-,TRBV7-2,CASSSWDTTYEQYF,TGTGCCAGCAGCTCTTGGGACACTACCTACGAGCAGTACTTC
many,TRBJ1-5,-,TRBV27,CASSLRGGQPQHF,TGTGCCAGCAGTTTACGGGGGGGACAGCCCCAGCATTTT
-,TRBJ1-2,-,TRBV6-2/TRBV6-3,CASSRTATGYGYTF,TGTGCCAGCAGTAGGACAGCTACGGGCTATGGCTACACCTTC
-,TRBJ1-1,TRBD1,TRBV6-1,CASSPTGQVNTEASF,TGTGCCAGCAGTCCCACCGGACAGGTGAACACTGAAGCTTCGTTT
-,TRBJ1-5,-,TRBV6-2/TRBV6-3,CASSYPHGSYSNQPQHF,TGTGCCAGCAGTTACCCGCACGGCAGTTATAGCAATCAGCCCCAGCATTTT
-,TRBJ1-5,-,TRBV11-2,CASSPRPHGNQPQHF,TGTGCCAGCAGCCCCAGGCCCCACGGGAATCAGCCCCAGCATTTT
many,TRBJ2-7,-,TRBV6-5,CASRPRTATYEQYF,TGTGCCAGCAGACCGCGCACGGCAACCTACGAGCAGTACTTC
few,TRBJ2-7,-,TRBV20-1,CSASQRQGLYEQYF,TGCAGTGCTAGTCAAAGACAGGGACTCTACGAGCAGTACTTC
many,TRBJ2-2,-,TRBV10-3,CAISEPPGLGSTGELFF,TGTGCCATCAGTGAGCCACCAGGACTGGGGAGCACCGGGGAGCTGTTTTTT
many,TRBJ1-1,TRBD1,TRBV10-3,CAISETQGASTEAFF,TGTGCCATCAGTGAGACCCAGGGGGCGAGCACTGAAGCTTTCTTT
many,TRBJ1-2,TRBD1,TRBV20-1,CSASQGQGAEYGYTF,TGCAGTGCTAGCCAGGGACAGGGGGCTGAATATGGCTACACCTTC
-,TRBJ2-4,TRBD2,TRBV6-4,CAISDSSGRLGGKNIQYF,TGTGCCATCAGTGACTCTAGCGGGAGACTTGGAGGCAAAAACATTCAGTACTTC
few,TRBJ2-7,TRBD1,TRBV4-1,CASSHTTIVGQGAYEQYF,TGCGCCAGCAGCCATACCACTATTGTGGGACAGGGAGCCTACGAGCAGTACTTC
many,TRBJ2-2,TRBD1,TRBV4-3,CASSRRTGERELFF,TGCGCCAGCAGCCGCCGGACAGGGGAACGGGAGCTGTTTTTT
many,TRBJ1-1,-,TRBV6-2/TRBV6-3,CASSNTSGLHMNTEAFF,TGTGCCAGCAGTAACACCTCGGGACTGCACATGAACACTGAAGCTTTCTTT
-,TRBJ1-1,-,TRBV12-3/TRBV12-4,CASRRRRQALAGTEAFF,TGTGCCAGCAGACGTAGGCGACAGGCCCTGGCGGGCACTGAAGCTTTCTTT
many,TRBJ1-1,TRBD1,TRBV12-3/TRBV12-4,CASRMGDRNTEAFF,TGTGCCAGCAGGATGGGGGACAGGAACACTGAAGCTTTCTTT
many,TRBJ2-5,TRBD1,TRBV28,CASSHRDRGRETQYF,TGTGCCAGCAGCCACCGGGACAGGGGGCGAGAGACCCAGTACTTC
-,TRBJ1-2,-,TRBV2,CASRTPGGGKGYTF,TGTGCCAGCAGAACCCCCGGGGGAGGGAAAGGCTACACCTTC
many,TRBJ2-2,TRBD1,TRBV9,CASSETGHNTGELFF,TGTGCCAGCAGCGAGACAGGGCACAACACCGGGGAGCTGTTTTTT
-,TRBJ2-2,-,TRBV28,CASSLRAGYTGELFF,TGTGCCAGCAGTTTAAGGGCCGGGTACACCGGGGAGCTGTTTTTT
many,TRBJ1-1,-,TRBV20-1,CSANLHLNTEAFF,TGCAGTGCTAACCTACATCTTAACACTGAAGCTTTCTTT
-,TRBJ1-1,TRBD1,TRBV5-1,CASSMGQGLAEAFF,TGCGCCAGCAGCATGGGACAGGGGCTGGCTGAAGCTTTCTTT
-,TRBJ2-7,-,TRBV7-2,CASSSTGAAWEQYF,TGTGCCAGCAGCAGCACGGGAGCTGCCTGGGAGCAGTACTTC
few,TRBJ2-7,TRBD1,TRBV11-1,CASSPRPGTAAYEQYF,TGTGCCAGCAGCCCACGCCCGGGGACAGCAGCCTACGAGCAGTACTTC
-,TRBJ2-7,TRBD1,TRBV10-3,CAISESRGISYEQYF,TGTGCCATCAGTGAGTCCAGGGGGATCTCCTACGAGCAGTACTTC
many,TRBJ1-2,TRBD1,TRBV7-9,CASSSDRTVSGYTF,TGTGCCAGCAGCTCGGACAGGACCGTGAGTGGCTACACCTTC
many,TRBJ2-3,-,TRBV6-1,CASSAGTSSTDTQYF,TGTGCCAGCAGCGCCGGGACATCTAGCACAGATACGCAGTATTTT
many,TRBJ2-2,TRBD2,TRBV20-1,CSARTSGREGTGELFF,TGCAGTGCCCGGACTAGCGGGAGGGAAGGCACCGGGGAGCTGTTTTTT
-,TRBJ2-3,-,TRBV5-1,CASGTQDRSDTQYF,TGCGCCAGCGGGACTCAAGACCGATCAGATACGCAGTATTTT
many,TRBJ1-3,-,TRBV6-1,CASSETLGRGNTIYF,TGTGCCAGCAGTGAAACTCTGGGGAGGGGAAACACCATATATTTT
many,TRBJ2-5,TRBD1,TRBV11-2,CASSSEGTGVETQYF,TGTGCCAGCAGCTCCGAGGGGACAGGGGTAGAGACCCAGTACTTC
few,TRBJ1-1,TRBD1,TRBV30,CAWSGTGRATEAFF,TGTGCCTGGAGTGGGACAGGGCGGGCCACTGAAGCTTTCTTT
-,TRBJ2-7,TRBD2,TRBV11-1,CASSLARGGRPSYEQYF,TGTGCCAGCAGCTTAGCGCGAGGCGGGAGGCCGTCCTACGAGCAGTACTTC
many,TRBJ2-5,TRBD1,TRBV20-1,CSAVGGQGADQETQYF,TGCAGTGCTGTAGGGGGACAGGGGGCCGACCAAGAGACCCAGTACTTC
-,TRBJ2-7,-,TRBV29-1,CSVEFQTGHEQYF,TGCAGCGTTGAATTTCAGACAGGTCACGAGCAGTACTTC
many,TRBJ2-5,TRBD2,TRBV20-1,CSARGSLPGLAGGPGETQYF,TGCAGTGCTAGAGGTTCCCTTCCGGGACTAGCGGGAGGGCCAGGAGAGACCCAGTACTTC
-,TRBJ2-7,-,TRBV6-5,CASSYSNSNFYEQYF,TGTGCCAGCAGTTACTCGAACAGTAACTTTTACGAGCAGTACTTC
many,TRBJ2-5,-,TRBV2,CASRLRGTQYF,TGTGCCAGCCGACTACGCGGGACCCAGTACTTC
many,TRBJ2-5,TRBD2,TRBV9,CASSGGSWTETQYF,TGTGCCAGCAGCGGCGGGAGTTGGACAGAGACCCAGTACTTC
many,TRBJ2-5,-,TRBV6-2/TRBV6-3,CASSPYRQQETQYF,TGTGCCAGCAGCCCTTATCGACAGCAAGAGACCCAGTACTTC
many,TRBJ1-1,-,TRBV7-9,CASSSLAGTEGAFF,TGTGCCAGCAGCTCTCTAGCCGGGACTGAGGGAGCTTTCTTT
many,TRBJ1-1,-,TRBV20-1,CSARDRAGYTEAFF,TGCAGTGCTAGAGATAGGGCGGGTTATACTGAAGCTTTCTTT
many,TRBJ1-1,-,TRBV27,CASSSRPGFTEAFF,TGTGCCAGCAGTTCTCGCCCAGGGTTCACTGAAGCTTTCTTT
few,TRBJ2-2,TRBD2,TRBV12-3/TRBV12-4,CASSLGTSGRARTGELFF,TGTGCCAGCAGTTTGGGGACTAGCGGGAGGGCGAGGACCGGGGAGCTGTTTTTT
-,TRBJ2-7,-,TRBV28,CASTPRGLREDSYEQYF,TGTGCCAGCACTCCCAGGGGGTTGCGGGAGGACTCCTACGAGCAGTACTTC